These T cell receptor beta chains were read from a single sample in a study of cytomegalovirus exposure and HLA in healthy donors. Method: immunoSEQ multiplex PCR; TCRdb's copy keeps in-frame clones and lacks some. This repertoire shows around 160,000 clones, approximately 88% found once; its top ten account for roughly a tenth. Sample: PBMCs. Receptor source: a man aged 30 to 45 in good health and CMV-seropositive. CDR3s include the opening cysteine and the closing phenylalanine or tryptophan. Fields, in order: D gene, V gene, J gene, clone size, CDR3 protein, CDR3 DNA. D genes are given only for firm matches. The size entry is marked missing in some rows and otherwise reads once, few, many or a size class.

>NA|TRBV11-2|TRBJ2-1|NA
CASSPRRARNEQFF
TGTGCCAGCAGCCCCAGGCGGGCAAGGAATGAGCAGTTCTTC
>NA|TRBV28|TRBJ2-5|NA
CASSWDLQETQYF
TGTGCCAGCAGTTGGGACTTACAAGAGACCCAGTACTTC
>NA|TRBV18|TRBJ1-2|NA
CASSPDEASNYGYTF
TGTGCCAGCTCACCAGATGAGGCCTCTAACTATGGCTACACCTTC
>NA|TRBV25-1|TRBJ1-1|NA
CASRQGSAEAFF
TGTGCCAGCAGACAGGGATCGGCTGAAGCTTTCTTT
>NA|TRBV4-3|TRBJ1-4|NA
CASSPLGDEKLFF
TGCGCCAGCAGCCCACTCGGGGATGAAAAACTGTTTTTT
>TRBD1|TRBV29-1|TRBJ2-2|NA
CSVARTGNTGELFF
TGCAGCGTTGCTAGGACAGGGAACACCGGGGAGCTGTTTTTT
>NA|TRBV7-6|TRBJ1-5|NA
CASSGGVNQPQHF
TGTGCCAGCAGCGGGGGGGTTAATCAGCCCCAGCATTTT
>NA|TRBV5-1|TRBJ1-1|NA
CASGRQSMNTEAFF
TGCGCCAGCGGCCGACAGTCCATGAACACTGAAGCTTTCTTT
>NA|TRBV11-2|TRBJ2-1|NA
CASSTIQGGEQFF
TGTGCCAGCAGCACAATACAAGGGGGTGAGCAGTTCTTC
>NA|TRBV7-9|TRBJ1-1|once
CASSSKAFF
TGTGCCAGCAGCTCCAAAGCTTTCTTT
>NA|TRBV9|TRBJ1-6|NA
CASSVGQRVDYNSPLHF
TGTGCCAGCAGCGTAGGCCAGAGGGTTGACTATAATTCACCCCTCCACTTT
>NA|TRBV7-3|TRBJ2-6|NA
CASSLNRAGANVLTF
TGTGCCAGCAGCTTAAACAGGGCTGGGGCCAACGTCCTGACTTTC
>TRBD2|TRBV9|TRBJ2-3|once
CASSLLAGAADTQYF
TGTGCCAGCAGTTTACTAGCGGGGGCCGCAGATACGCAGTATTTT
>TRBD1|TRBV7-6|TRBJ1-1|NA
CASSLGQSTEAFF
TGTGCCAGCAGCTTGGGACAGTCCACTGAAGCTTTCTTT
>TRBD1|TRBV6-5|TRBJ2-3|NA
CASSARQGADTQYF
TGTGCCAGCAGTGCGAGACAGGGCGCAGATACGCAGTATTTT
>TRBD2|TRBV7-3|TRBJ2-1|NA
CASSSGLAAFNEQFF
TGTGCCAGCAGCTCGGGACTAGCGGCTTTCAATGAGCAGTTCTTC
>NA|TRBV6-6|TRBJ2-7|NA
CASSGSAYEQYF
TGTGCCAGCTCCGGTTCCGCCTACGAGCAGTACTTC
>TRBD1|TRBV5-6|TRBJ2-7|NA
CASSPTGQGKSYEQYF
TGTGCCAGCAGCCCTACCGGACAGGGTAAGTCCTACGAGCAGTACTTC
>NA|TRBV6-5|TRBJ2-7|NA
CATFGRGEQYF
TGTGCCACCTTCGGAAGGGGAGAGCAGTACTTC
>TRBD1|TRBV28|TRBJ2-7|many
CASSWGQGGYEQYF
TGTGCCAGCAGTTGGGGACAGGGGGGATACGAGCAGTACTTC
>NA|TRBV7-2|TRBJ1-1|NA
CASSLGPTAITEAFF
TGTGCCAGCAGCTTAGGGCCGACAGCGATCACTGAAGCTTTCTTT
>NA|TRBV7-7|TRBJ1-4|NA
CASGSGAREKLFF
TGTGCTAGCGGTTCTGGGGCTCGTGAAAAACTGTTTTTT
>NA|TRBV28|TRBJ1-1|NA
CASSDSAAPEAFF
TGTGCCAGCAGTGACTCGGCGGCCCCTGAAGCTTTCTTT
>TRBD2|TRBV7-9|TRBJ2-1|NA
CASSLETSGKWYEQFF
TGTGCCAGCAGCTTAGAGACTAGCGGGAAATGGTATGAGCAGTTCTTC
>NA|TRBV15|TRBJ1-3|NA
CATVFGGNTIYF
TGTGCCACCGTATTCGGGGGAAACACCATATATTTT
>NA|TRBV11-2|TRBJ1-2|NA
CASSPEQGKAYYGYTF
TGTGCCAGCAGCCCTGAACAGGGCAAGGCCTACTATGGCTACACCTTC
>NA|TRBV6-4|TRBJ2-7|NA
CASSDGDTYEQYF
TGTGCCAGCAGTGATGGGGACACCTACGAGCAGTACTTC
>NA|TRBV7-3|TRBJ2-5|NA
CASSVGLQETQYF
TGTGCCAGCAGCGTGGGACTCCAAGAGACCCAGTACTTC
>TRBD1|TRBV6-4|TRBJ2-3|NA
CASSEVGGAGTDTQYF
TGTGCCAGCAGTGAAGTAGGGGGCGCGGGCACAGATACGCAGTATTTT
>NA|TRBV11-3|TRBJ2-1|NA
CASSLSGALEQFF
TGTGCCAGCAGCTTATCCGGAGCGCTTGAGCAGTTCTTC
>NA|TRBV19|TRBJ2-7|NA
CASSEKGRGSYEQYF
TGTGCCAGTAGCGAAAAAGGCAGGGGATCCTACGAGCAGTACTTC
>TRBD1|TRBV6-4|TRBJ2-1|NA
CASSDGTGGNEQFF
TGTGCCAGCAGTGACGGGACAGGGGGCAATGAGCAGTTCTTC
>NA|TRBV4-1|TRBJ1-2|NA
CASTILGGPANYGYTF
TGCGCCAGCACCATACTGGGGGGGCCGGCTAACTATGGCTACACCTTC
>NA|TRBV5-6|TRBJ2-2|NA
CASSWRDRPLGELFF
TGTGCCAGCAGCTGGAGGGACAGACCCTTGGGGGAGCTGTTTTTT
>NA|TRBV10-2|TRBJ1-5|once
CASSELGGRHQPQHF
TGCGCCAGCAGTGAGCTGGGGGGTCGGCATCAGCCCCAGCATTTT
>TRBD2|TRBV10-1|TRBJ2-7|NA
CATGTSGRYEQYF
TGCGCCACCGGGACTAGCGGGAGGTACGAGCAGTACTTC
>TRBD2|TRBV6-4|TRBJ2-3|NA
CASSDSAGGADTQYF
TGTGCCAGCAGTGACTCGGCGGGAGGTGCAGATACGCAGTATTTT
>NA|TRBV7-2|TRBJ2-1|NA
CASSPPGSSNSYNEQFF
TGTGCCAGCAGCCCGCCGGGTAGTAGCAACTCCTACAATGAGCAGTTCTTC
>TRBD1|TRBV28|TRBJ1-2|NA
CASSVGTGRMQGYTF
TGTGCCAGCAGTGTCGGGACAGGGAGGATGCAAGGCTACACCTTC
>NA|TRBV6-1|TRBJ1-6|NA
CASSEIGANTLHF
TGTGCCAGCAGTGAAATCGGAGCCAATACCCTCCACTTT
>TRBD2|TRBV4-2|TRBJ2-1|NA
CASSQEVIAGPNEQFF
TGTGCCAGCAGCCAAGAGGTGATAGCGGGGCCAAATGAGCAGTTCTTC
>TRBD1|TRBV7-3|TRBJ1-2|NA
CASSLGTGANYGYTF
TGTGCCAGCAGCTTAGGGACAGGAGCTAACTATGGCTACACCTTC